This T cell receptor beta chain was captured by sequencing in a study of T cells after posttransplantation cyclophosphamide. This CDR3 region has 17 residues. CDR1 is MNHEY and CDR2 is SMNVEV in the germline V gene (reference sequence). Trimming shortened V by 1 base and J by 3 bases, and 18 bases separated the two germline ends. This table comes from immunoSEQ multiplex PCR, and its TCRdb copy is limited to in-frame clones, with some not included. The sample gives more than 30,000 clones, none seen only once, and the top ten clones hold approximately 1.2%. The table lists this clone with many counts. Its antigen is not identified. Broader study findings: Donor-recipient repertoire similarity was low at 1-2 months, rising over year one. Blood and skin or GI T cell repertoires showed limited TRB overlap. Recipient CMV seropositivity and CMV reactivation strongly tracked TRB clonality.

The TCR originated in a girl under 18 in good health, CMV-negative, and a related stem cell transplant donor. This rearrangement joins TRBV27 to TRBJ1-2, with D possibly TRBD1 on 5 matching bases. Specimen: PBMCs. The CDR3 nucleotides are TGTGCCAGCAGTTTATATGTCCCCAGCGGGGGGGACTATGGCTACACCTTC. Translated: CASSLYVPSGGDYGYTF.